The next 32 T cell receptor beta chains were all read from a single sample in a study of T cells after yellow fever vaccination. In TCRdb, the 5' RACE reads were re-called with MiXCR into one record per CDR3 protein. The data hold 150,000 or so distinct CDR3 sequences, with approximately 6.8% observed a single time. Here the sequenced sample was CD4+ T cells sorted from PBMCs, taken 5 days after the first yellow fever vaccination. Receptor source: a man aged 18 to 30 who received the YFV17D yellow fever vaccine.

Concerning this clonotype: A much bigger clone sits one base away, suggesting this may be a read error. This rearrangement joins TRBV5-5 to TRBJ1-5, with D perhaps TRBD1 (5 bases). This CDR3 region has 15 residues. Per germline, CDR1 SGHKS and CDR2 YYEKEE (reference sequence). CDR3 loop: CARQQLMAVNHPQHF. The CDR3 DNA reads as TGTGCCCGACAGCAGCTTATGGCAGTTAATCACCCCCAGCATTTT.

This clonotype was observed many times. CDR3 sequence (DNA): TGCGCCAGCAGCCGACAGGGAACCTTCACAGATACGCAGTATTTT. Its protein product is CASSRQGTFTDTQYF. This rearrangement joins TRBV5-1 to TRBJ2-3; 7 bases align to TRBD1. CDR1 is SGHRS, CDR2 YFSETQ, per germline. V was clipped by 4 bases and J by 2 bases; unmatched bases: 7. The CDR3 extends over 15 amino acids.

The chain links TRBV6-2 or TRBV6-3 to TRBJ1-1; the match to TRBD1 covers 9 bases. J was trimmed by 1 base and V by 6 bases; bases with no gene match: 3. CDR1 and CDR2 from the germline V gene are MNHEY and SVGEGT. This CDR3 is built from 14 residues. The CDR3: CASSYRGPNTEAFF. CDR3 nucleotides: TGTGCCAGCAGCTACAGGGGGCCGAACACTGAAGCTTTCTTT.

Only a few counts were recorded for this clonotype. V usage is TRBV10-3 and J usage is TRBJ1-2; D gene uncertain. V lost 8 bases, J lost 3 bases, and 7 bases lay in between. This CDR3 spans 11 amino acids. From germline, CDR1 is ENHRY and CDR2 SYGVKD. The CDR3 spells CAIGRDYGYTF. CDR3 DNA sequence: TGTGCCATCGGGAGGGACTATGGCTACACCTTC.

This clonotype was seen many times. The CDR3, as DNA: TGCGCCAGCAGCTTGAGCTCCCCGGGACAGGGGGCGTATGGCTACACCTTC. Protein: CASSLSSPGQGAYGYTF. The chain combines TRBV5-1 with TRBJ1-2; 12 bases agree with TRBD1. The V and J ends lost 1 base and 5 bases, in that order; junction bases with no gene match: 9. There are 17 residues in the CDR3. From germline, CDR1 is SGHRS and CDR2 YFSETQ.

This chain connects TRBV28 to TRBJ2-7; D gene unclear. The CDR3 length is 13 residues. In germline, CDR1 is MDHEN, CDR2 SYDVKM. Trimming shortened V by 7 bases and J by 2 bases, and 12 bases separated the two germline ends. As DNA, the CDR3 is TGTGCCAGCACCGGTAGCATCGCCTACGAGCAGTACTTC. This sequence encodes CASTGSIAYEQYF. The full variable domain, its missing parts supplied by reference TRBV28 and TRBJ2-7, is DVKVTQSSRYLVKRTGEKVFLECVQDMDHENMFWYRQDPGLGLRLIYFSYDVKMKEKGDIPEGYSVSREKKERFSLILESASTNQTSMYLCASTGSIAYEQYFGPGTRLTVT.

This clonotype was recorded many times. The V call is TRBV7-2, the J call TRBJ1-2, with a possible D match to TRBD1 (5 bases). This CDR3 region has 13 residues. Germline V lookup: CDR1 SGHTA, CDR2 FQGNSA. With 4 bases removed from V and 5 bases from J, the gap between germline ends came to 11 bases. CDR3 region: CASSWGLKYGYTF. CDR3 nucleotides: TGTGCCAGCAGCTGGGGCCTTAAGTATGGCTACACCTTC.

This clonotype was counted only a few times. The chain combines TRBV4-3 with TRBJ1-3; D is uncertain. Trimming left V 2 bases short and J 0 bases short, with 14 bases between. This CDR3 has 17 amino acids. Germline CDR1 and CDR2: LGHNA and YSLEER. The CDR3 DNA reads as TGCGCCAGCAGCCAACCTCCGGCCTGGAGCTCTGGAAACACCATATATTTT. It translates to CASSQPPAWSSGNTIYF.

This clonotype came up many times. J is TRBJ1-1 and V is TRBV30; no definite D call. The CDR3 is 13 residues long. The germline CDR1 and CDR2 sequences are GTSNPN and SVGIG (reference sequence). Deletions cut 3 bases from V and 7 bases from J, with 15 bases between. In DNA form, the CDR3 reads TGTGCCTGGAGCCCCCCGGGCCAGATTGAAGCTTTCTTT. As protein: CAWSPPGQIEAFF.

The V call is TRBV7-7, the J call TRBJ2-1; D remains unclear. Trimming left V 1 base short and J 7 bases short, with 14 bases between. This CDR3 is 15 amino acids long. The V gene's germline CDR1 is SSHAT and CDR2 FNYEAQ (reference sequence). CDR3 nucleotides: TGTGCCAGCAGCTTAGGAGCGAATCCTTCAAATGAGCAGTTCTTC. Its translation is CASSLGANPSNEQFF.

This clonotype was found many times. This chain connects TRBV3-1 to TRBJ2-5; perhaps D is TRBD1 or TRBD2 (6 bases each). V lost 5 bases and J 5 bases, leaving 18 bases between the germline ends. The V gene's germline CDR1 is LGHDT and CDR2 YNNKEL (reference sequence). This CDR3 comprises 15 residues. CDR3 residues: CASSFERGGQETQYF. The CDR3 DNA follows: TGTGCCAGCAGCTTCGAAAGAGGGGGGCAGGAGACCCAGTACTTC.

The chain carries TRBV20-1 and TRBJ1-2, with 9 bases fitting TRBD1. Per germline, CDR1 DFQATT and CDR2 SNEGSKA (reference sequence). The CDR3 loop spans 12 amino acids. Trimming cost V 6 bases and J 8 bases; bases outside gene matches: 7. Here the CDR3 reads CSAGQGRGGYTF. The CDR3 DNA sequence: TGCAGTGCCGGACAGGGGCGCGGGGGCTACACCTTC.

Note on this clonotype: In this CDR3 the conserved last residue, phenylalanine or tryptophan, is missing, so a read error is likely. It is unclear where the CDR3 begins or ends on the DNA, so no DNA is shown, and the CDR3 is as TCRdb lists it. The CDR3 spells CASSLDGGLADI. The chain couples TRBV5-1 to TRBJ2-3; the listed D gene, TRBD2, was not tested against the DNA. 12 amino acids form the CDR3, both terminal residues included. CDR1 SGHRS and CDR2 YFSETQ come from the germline V gene.

At least ten counts were recorded for this clonotype. This sequence joins TRBV29-1 and TRBJ2-1; D is uncertain. This CDR3 comprises 13 residues. Between the trimmed V and J ends, which lost 4 bases and 5 bases, there was a span of 12 bases. The V gene's germline CDR1 is SQVTM and CDR2 ANQGSEA. CDR3 bases: TGCAGCGTTGCTCCGCGATTCAACAATGAGCAGTTCTTC. As protein: CSVAPRFNNEQFF.

The chain recombines TRBV5-1 with TRBJ2-5; TRBD1 matches at 7 bases. The CDR3 is 13 amino acids. The ends lost 4 bases at V and 4 bases at J; junction bases unmatched: 4. From germline, CDR1 is SGHRS and CDR2 YFSETQ. The CDR3 bases are TGCGCCAGCAGCAAGAACAGGGGAGAGACCCAGTACTTC. Its translation is CASSKNRGETQYF.

At least ten counts were recorded for this clonotype. The chain is built from TRBV5-1 and TRBJ2-1; D call uncertain. The CDR3 has 12 residues. V lost 4 bases and J lost 8, with 10 bases in between. Looked up from germline, CDR1 is SGHRS and CDR2 is YFSETQ. The CDR3 bases are TGCGCCAGCAGCCACGCGTGGGATGAGCAGTTCTTC. Translated: CASSHAWDEQFF. The whole variable domain, filled in from reference TRBV5-1 and TRBJ2-1, reads KAGVTQTPRYLIKTRGQQVTLSCSPISGHRSVSWYQQTPGQGLQFLFEYFSETQRNKGNFPGRFSGRQFSNSRSEMNVSTLELGDSALYLCASSHAWDEQFFGPGTRLTVL.

This clonotype has a handful of counts. The chain has TRBV6-1 and TRBJ1-5; no clear D. There are 13 residues in the CDR3. V was shortened by 8 bases and J by 0 bases, with 8 bases between the two germline ends. Germline CDR1 is MNHNS and CDR2 is SASEGT. This chain's CDR3 is CASGENSNQPQHF. The CDR3 DNA reads as TGTGCCAGCGGCGAAAATAGCAATCAGCCCCAGCATTTT.

This clonotype was picked up many times. The CDR3 DNA sequence: TGTGCCAGCAGCCCAGGCCTAGCCTCCGATACGCAGTATTTT. Its protein is CASSPGLASDTQYF. V and J are TRBV7-9 and TRBJ2-3; TRBD2 is a possible D gene (5 bases). The CDR3 sequence is 14 residues long. The germline V gene has CDR1 SEHNR and CDR2 FQNEAQ (reference sequence). V was shortened by 5 bases and J by 6 bases, with 15 bases between the two germline ends.

This clonotype came up many times. This rearrangement joins TRBV7-6 to TRBJ2-3; D is ambiguous. Between the trimmed V and J ends, which lost 4 bases and 4 bases, there was a span of 12 bases. The CDR3 covers 14 residues. CDR1 is SGHVS and CDR2 is FNYEAQ in the germline V gene. CDR3 nucleotides: TGTGCCAGCAGCTCGACTGCCCCGTCAGATACGCAGTATTTT. Protein sequence: CASSSTAPSDTQYF.

The gene calls are TRBV27 and TRBJ2-5; 8 nucleotides agree with TRBD2. V shed 6 bases and J 7 bases; nucleotides not matched to a gene: 7. The CDR3 is 13 residues long. Germline-derived CDR1 and CDR2 are MNHEY and SMNVEV (reference sequence). The CDR3 here is CASRGTRGGTQYF. CDR3 in DNA: TGTGCCAGCAGAGGGACTAGGGGAGGGACCCAGTACTTC.

The chain employs TRBV6-2 or TRBV6-3 and TRBJ2-7; D not certain. The germline CDR1 and CDR2 sequences are MNHEY and SVGEGT. Trimming took off 4 bases at V and 4 bases at J, with 5 bases between the two ends. This CDR3 spans 11 amino acids. The CDR3 nucleotides read TGTGCCAGCAGTTCTCAGTACGAGCAGTACTTC. It codes for CASSSQYEQYF.

This clonotype has a count of ten or more. The CDR3 here is CASSLRGEGLAAETQYF. CDR3 nucleotides: TGTGCCAGCAGCTTGAGAGGGGAGGGACTAGCGGCCGAGACCCAGTACTTC. The rearrangement uses TRBV7-2 and TRBJ2-5, with TRBD2 identical over 11 bases. Unmatched junction bases numbered 11, after V lost 3 bases and J lost 5 bases. The CDR3 is 17 amino acids. Germline CDR1 is SGHTA and CDR2 is FQGNSA.

The rearrangement joins TRBV5-1 to TRBJ1-5; perhaps TRBD1 as D (5 bases). Germline CDR1 and CDR2: SGHRS and YFSETQ. The V end lost 5 bases, the J end lost 7 bases, and 16 bases lay between the germline ends. CDR3 size: 14 residues. In nucleotides, the CDR3 is TGCGCCAGCAGTCCGGGGGGTTCGGGACAGCCCCAGCATTTT. Its protein is CASSPGGSGQPQHF.

The sample holds many counts of this clonotype. The chain joins TRBV4-3 to TRBJ1-3; 7 nucleotides match TRBD1. J was trimmed by 3 bases and V by 0 bases; bases with no gene match: 2. Germline CDR1 reads LGHNA; CDR2 reads YSLEER. The CDR3 has 15 residues. This CDR3 is CASSQDRTGGNTIYF. CDR3 nucleotides: TGCGCCAGCAGCCAAGATCGGACAGGTGGAAACACCATATATTTT.

This clonotype appeared many times. The chain is built from TRBV6-1 and TRBJ2-1; TRBD2 agrees at 8 bases. The J segment lost 0 bases and the V segment lost 5 bases, leaving 3 bases of the junction unmatched. This CDR3 region has 15 residues. CDR1 and CDR2 (germline): MNHNS, SASEGT. As DNA, the CDR3 is TGTGCCAGCAGTATAGCGGGGAGCTCCTACAATGAGCAGTTCTTC. Its translation is CASSIAGSSYNEQFF.

Only a few counts were recorded for this clonotype. The rearrangement uses TRBV2 and TRBJ2-1; D is tentatively TRBD1 or TRBD2 (6 bases each). The V and J ends lost 7 bases and 5 bases respectively, with 15 bases between them. This CDR3 has 14 amino acids. Germline CDR1 SNHLY, CDR2 FYNNEI. The DNA for the CDR3 is TGTGCCAGCACGGGGGCCGGAGGAAACAATGAGCAGTTCTTC. Its translation is CASTGAGGNNEQFF.

This clonotype was counted at least ten times. The CDR3 sequence is CASSFTRGIYGYTF. The CDR3 nucleotides read TGTGCCAGCAGCTTCACTAGGGGGATCTATGGCTACACCTTC. This chain uses TRBV7-2 with TRBJ1-2; TRBD1 might be the D (6 bases). The germline gives CDR1 SGHTA, CDR2 FQGNSA. V lost 3 bases and J 4 bases, leaving 12 bases between the germline ends. The CDR3 consists of 14 residues.

This clonotype showed up many times. This chain connects TRBV5-1 to TRBJ2-1, with 10 bases lining up with TRBD2. Germline V gene data show CDR1 as SGHRS and CDR2 as YFSETQ. This CDR3 spans 16 amino acids. With V trimmed by 1 base and J by 5 bases, 6 bases remained unmatched. CDR3 sequence: CASSLTSGEGDNEQFF. CDR3 nucleotide sequence: TGCGCCAGCAGCTTGACTAGCGGGGAGGGGGACAATGAGCAGTTCTTC. The full variable domain, rest sourced from reference TRBV5-1 and TRBJ2-1, is KAGVTQTPRYLIKTRGQQVTLSCSPISGHRSVSWYQQTPGQGLQFLFEYFSETQRNKGNFPGRFSGRQFSNSRSEMNVSTLELGDSALYLCASSLTSGEGDNEQFFGPGTRLTVL.

There are many counts of this clonotype. V usage is TRBV5-6 and J usage is TRBJ1-1; D might be TRBD1 (5 bases). Germline V gives CDR1 SGHDT, CDR2 YYEEEE. The CDR3 is 16 amino acids. Trimming shortened V by 1 base and J by 5 bases, and 18 bases separated the two germline ends. For the CDR3, the DNA is TGTGCCAGCAGCTTGTTCGCAGGGCGCCCTTCGACTGAAGCTTTCTTT. It is translated as CASSLFAGRPSTEAFF.

This clonotype has a count of ten or more. The chain is built from TRBV6-2 or TRBV6-3 and TRBJ2-1; TRBD2 matches 7 bases. The V gene's germline CDR1 is MNHEY and CDR2 SVGEGT. V lost 6 bases and J lost 0; bases outside the gene matches: 2. The CDR3 runs 14 residues. The CDR3 DNA reads TGTGCCAGCAGGGGACTAAACTCCTACAATGAGCAGTTCTTC. It encodes CASRGLNSYNEQFF.

At least ten counts were recorded for this clonotype. The chain combines TRBV20-1 with TRBJ2-2; D gene unclear. This CDR3 has 15 amino acids. Germline V gene sequence: CDR1 DFQATT, CDR2 SNEGSKA (reference sequence). Trimming removed 0 bases at V and 0 bases at J, with 8 bases between. The CDR3 bases are TGCAGTGCTAGAGATCCCCAATCGAACACCGGGGAGCTGTTTTTT. It translates to CSARDPQSNTGELFF.

A word on this clonotype: A much larger clone differs from this one at a single base, so this may be a read error. The J gene is TRBJ1-2, the V gene TRBV25-1; the match to TRBD1 covers 10 bases. This CDR3 has 13 amino acids. Per the germline V gene, CDR1 is MGHDK and CDR2 is SYGVNS. In DNA form, the CDR3 reads TGTGCCAGCAGTGGGGACAGGGGCTATGCCTACACCTTC. Translated: CASSGDRGYAYTF.